This T cell receptor (beta chain) is drawn from a study of a mutant IDH1 vaccine in newly diagnosed glioma. The overall study: Radiotherapy, temozolomide, or both had been given previously, and both were given to most. Overall study findings and caveats: Changes in the top peripheral T cell clonotypes seemingly had no bearing on pseudoprogression.

Germline V lookup: CDR1 KGHSH, CDR2 LQKENI. This CDR3 has 13 amino acids. Trimming took 3 bases from V and 2 from J, leaving 7 bases between them. Points on this clone: The target antigen is unknown.

Time point denoted: baseline, week 1 (first vaccination visit). This sample's treatment: pre-vaccination baseline after standard-of-care therapy. Using immunoSEQ multiplex PCR, the repertoire was profiled, and TCRdb retains in-frame clones only, with some absent. There are 45,000 to 70,000 clones in the sample; about 91% occur only once, and around 2.5% lies in the top ten. This material consisted of PBMCs, taken from a glioma patient treated with radiotherapy, temozolomide or both. This clonotype originated in a man aged 45-60 years with glioma. The rearrangement uses TRBV18 and TRBJ2-5; D is perhaps TRBD2 (5 bases). CDR3 residues: CASSPGVQETQYF. DNA of the CDR3: TGTGCCAGCTCACCGGGAGTTCAAGAGACCCAGTACTTC.